This TCR beta chain was recovered during a study of blood T cell repertoires in COVID-19. In the study overall: Collection of acute and convalescent COVID-19 samples took place in the United States, Italy and Spain. PBMCs, B-cell-depleted T cells, or T cells were the source of the cDNA or gDNA that made up the material.

Authors' analysis steps: Cell counts per sample came from amplifying reference gene primers. The data were produced by immunoSEQ multiplex PCR, yet TCRdb's version contains in-frame clones alone and is incomplete. The V and J calls and clone size were taken over from that table, and D and trimming were inferred from the DNA. The table lists 85,000 to 130,000 clones, roughly 80% of them singletons. Germline CDR1 MNHEY, CDR2 SVGAGI. V was pared by 2 bases and J by 4 bases, with 5 bases of the junction left unmatched. CDR3 size: 15 residues. The sample consisted of peripheral blood. This receptor was identified in a woman of 80 years or more with active or convalescent COVID-19. The gene calls are TRBV6-5 and TRBJ2-7, with 10 bases fitting TRBD1. The CDR3 here is CASSYRDRGWYEQYF. In DNA, the CDR3 is TGTGCCAGCAGTTACCGGGACAGGGGTTGGTACGAGCAGTACTTC.